The next 5 T cell receptor beta chains were all read from a single sample in a study of naive and memory T cell subsets. Ligated cDNA underwent four rounds of PCR with nested alpha and beta constant region primers and SP2. From the 5' RACE reads, TCRdb called clonotypes with MiXCR, one entry per CDR3 protein. The repertoire holds about 62,000 distinct CDR3 sequences, with 8% to 9% as singletons. An oligonucleotide containing a UMI was ligated to the 3' end of TCR cDNA. All receptors derive from a female donor in good health.

This clonotype was seen ten or more times. V gene TRBV28 combines with J gene TRBJ1-2; the match to TRBD1 covers 8 bases. The V gene end was trimmed by 5 bases and the J gene end by 5 bases; junction bases not matched to a gene: 7. This CDR3 is built from 14 residues. Germline-derived CDR1 and CDR2 are MDHEN and SYDVKM. As DNA, the CDR3 is TGTGCCAGCAGTAACGGACAGGGTGATTATGGCTACACCTTC. It yields the protein CASSNGQGDYGYTF.

This clonotype was observed a few times. This chain uses TRBV11-2 with TRBJ1-4; the D is unclear. The CDR3 length is 11 residues. Germline V CDR1 and CDR2: SGHAT, FQNNGV. V was cut by 8 bases and J by 6 bases, with 7 bases left in between. This CDR3 reads CASGPHEKLFF. CDR3 nucleotides: TGTGCCAGCGGGCCCCATGAAAAACTGTTTTTT.

Comments on this clonotype: The conserved phenylalanine or tryptophan normally closing the CDR3 is absent here, so this likely arose from a read error. The chain joins TRBV14 to TRBJ2-5; 8 bases match TRBD2. Germline values: CDR1 SGHDN, CDR2 FVKESK. V shed 0 bases, J shed 7 bases, and the junction held 16 bases outside the gene matches. The CDR3 runs 18 residues. The CDR3 DNA sequence: TGTGCCAGCAGCCAAGATCTTTTCGGGAGGGGGAGAGACGGGACCCAGTACTTA. This sequence encodes CASSQDLFGRGRDGTQYL.

This clonotype was detected ten times or more. The rearrangement uses TRBV12-3 or TRBV12-4 and TRBJ1-5; tentatively, D is TRBD1 (5 bases). V lost 1 base and J lost 7, with 11 bases in between. The CDR3 totals 14 residues. The CDR3 nucleotides are TGTGCCAGCAGTTTAGTTTTAGGGGTGCAGCCCCAGCATTTT. It specifies CASSLVLGVQPQHF.

The J gene is TRBJ2-7, the V gene TRBV11-2, with D possibly being TRBD2 (6 bases). V was cut by 3 bases and J by 7 bases, with 16 bases left in between. Germline V gives CDR1 SGHAT, CDR2 FQNNGV. This CDR3 region has 14 residues. The CDR3 DNA is TGTGCCAGCAGCTTCGCCCGGGACTCCTGGGAGCAGTACTTC. This translates into CASSFARDSWEQYF.